A single sample is the source of the 8 T cell receptor beta chains below, sequenced in a study of blood T cell repertoires in COVID-19. Clones were sequenced by immunoSEQ multiplex PCR, and TCRdb holds only the in-frame ones, with some missing. The table records around 290,000 clones, about 90% of them present only once. Sequenced input: peripheral blood. These receptors all come from a woman between 50 and 59 years old who had recovered from COVID-19.

V usage is TRBV6-2 or TRBV6-3 and J usage is TRBJ2-1, with 7 bases that match TRBD1. There are 15 residues in the CDR3. Trimming at V came to 6 bases and at J to 2 bases, leaving 7 bases not matched to a gene. The V gene's germline CDR1 is MNHEY and CDR2 SVGEGT. As DNA, the CDR3 is TGTGCCAGCAGCCAAATCAGGGGGACCTACAATGAGCAGTTCTTC. This sequence encodes CASSQIRGTYNEQFF.

This chain connects TRBV18 to TRBJ2-1; a weak D match, TRBD1 (6 bases). This CDR3 comprises 15 residues. Trimming removed 3 bases at V and 6 bases at J, with 15 bases between. Germline V CDR1 and CDR2: KGHSH, LQKENI. The DNA for the CDR3 is TGTGCCAGCTCACCCGAACAGGGACCTCCCAATGAGCAGTTCTTC. Encoded protein: CASSPEQGPPNEQFF. Complete variable domain (other parts from reference TRBV18 and TRBJ2-1): NAGVMQNPRHLVRRRGQEARLRCSPMKGHSHVYWYRQLPEEGLKFMVYLQKENIIDESGMPKERFSAEFPKEGPSILRIQQVVRGDSAAYFCASSPEQGPPNEQFFGPGTRLTVL.

This sequence joins TRBV10-1 and TRBJ2-7, with 11 positions matching TRBD2. Trimming removed 4 bases from V and 2 bases from J; junction bases left unmatched: 4. Germline V gene sequence: CDR1 WNHNN, CDR2 SYGVQD (reference sequence). CDR3 length: 15 amino acids. The CDR3, as DNA: TGCGCCAGCAGTGCCGGGACTAGCGGAACCTACGAGCAGTACTTC. Translated, it gives CASSAGTSGTYEQYF.

The chain links TRBV6-2 or TRBV6-3 to TRBJ2-7, with 12 bases aligning to TRBD1. The J segment lost 4 bases and the V segment lost 5 bases, leaving 6 bases of the junction unmatched. The CDR3 has 15 amino acids. Germline loops: CDR1 MNHEY, CDR2 SVGEGT. CDR3 sequence: CASSDRDRGRYEQYF. DNA of the CDR3: TGTGCCAGCAGTGACCGGGACAGGGGGCGTTACGAGCAGTACTTC.

Only a few counts were recorded for this clone. The J gene is TRBJ1-6, the V gene TRBV30; D call uncertain. Looked up from germline, CDR1 is GTSNPN and CDR2 is SVGIG (reference sequence). The CDR3 is made up of 14 amino acids. Trimming removed 0 bases at V and 11 bases at J, with 14 bases between. CDR3 sequence reads: CAWSVNGPQAPLHF. The DNA of the CDR3 is TGTGCCTGGAGTGTCAATGGGCCCCAGGCACCCCTCCACTTT.

The chain couples TRBV4-3 to TRBJ2-7; 10 bases are shared with TRBD2. CDR1 LGHNA and CDR2 YSLEER come from the germline V gene. With 0 bases clipped from V and 4 bases from J, the junction kept 9 bases outside the gene matches. The CDR3 length is 17 residues. The CDR3 DNA is TGCGCCAGCAGCCAAGAGATTCCTAGCGGGAGTTGGTACGAGCAGTACTTC. Its translation: CASSQEIPSGSWYEQYF.

V gene TRBV10-3 combines with J gene TRBJ2-3; D is unresolved. The germline V gene has CDR1 ENHRY and CDR2 SYGVKD. Between the trimmed V and J ends, which lost 4 bases and 4 bases, there was a span of 6 bases. CDR3 length equals 12 residues. CDR3 sequence reads: CAISGQADTQYF. CDR3 coding DNA: TGTGCCATCAGTGGGCAGGCAGATACGCAGTATTTT.

The chain couples TRBV5-6 to TRBJ2-2; possible D gene TRBD2, 5 bases. The CDR3 sequence is 15 residues long. Trimming shortened V by 0 bases and J by 5 bases, and 11 bases separated the two germline ends. The germline CDR1 and CDR2 sequences are SGHDT and YYEEEE. In DNA, the CDR3 is TGTGCCAGCAGCTTGGAACGGGGAGCAACCGGGGAGCTGTTTTTT. Amino acids: CASSLERGATGELFF.